Listed below are T cell receptor beta chains from one sample, sequenced in a study of cytomegalovirus exposure and HLA in healthy donors. Here immunoSEQ multiplex PCR was the method, and the copy in TCRdb shows in-frame clones only, minus some. The data hold some 150,000 clones, with about 89% observed a single time. The sample consisted of PBMCs. The receptors come from a woman aged 18-29 years in good health and CMV-seropositive. The CDR3 runs from the conserved cysteine through the conserved F or W. The order of the fields is V gene, D gene, clone size, J gene, CDR3 protein, CDR3 DNA. D genes are given only for firm matches. For some rows the clone size is stated as once, few or many, or as a class when expanded; others skip it.

v_gene: TRBV4-2
d_gene: .
abundance: .
j_gene: TRBJ2-7
CDR3aa: CASSQHMGGGGTAYEQYF
CDR3nt: TGTGCCAGCAGCCAACATATGGGTGGGGGCGGTACTGCCTACGAGCAGTACTTC

v_gene: TRBV29-1
d_gene: TRBD1
abundance: .
j_gene: TRBJ1-2
CDR3aa: CSARQGDGYTF
CDR3nt: TGCAGCGCACGACAGGGGGATGGCTACACCTTC

v_gene: TRBV30
d_gene: .
abundance: .
j_gene: TRBJ1-5
CDR3aa: CAWGLRNQPQHF
CDR3nt: TGTGCCTGGGGACTGAGGAATCAGCCCCAGCATTTT

v_gene: TRBV9
d_gene: TRBD2
abundance: .
j_gene: TRBJ2-1
CDR3aa: CASNRREGLNEQFF
CDR3nt: TGTGCCAGCAACCGGCGGGAGGGCCTGAATGAGCAGTTCTTC

v_gene: TRBV28
d_gene: TRBD1
abundance: .
j_gene: TRBJ2-7
CDR3aa: CASRAGGIYEQYF
CDR3nt: TGTGCCAGCCGTGCAGGGGGCATCTACGAGCAGTACTTC

v_gene: TRBV5-6
d_gene: TRBD1
abundance: .
j_gene: TRBJ2-7
CDR3aa: CASSLGDRGHYEQYF
CDR3nt: TGTGCCAGCAGCTTGGGGGACAGGGGCCACTACGAGCAGTACTTC

v_gene: TRBV4-2
d_gene: .
abundance: .
j_gene: TRBJ2-7
CDR3aa: CASSRAYGYEQYF
CDR3nt: TGTGCCAGCAGCCGCGCATACGGCTACGAGCAGTACTTC

v_gene: TRBV11-3
d_gene: TRBD1
abundance: .
j_gene: TRBJ2-5
CDR3aa: CASSDRGAMGRETQYF
CDR3nt: TGTGCCAGCAGCGACAGGGGCGCGATGGGTCGGGAGACCCAGTACTTC

v_gene: TRBV19
d_gene: .
abundance: .
j_gene: TRBJ1-2
CDR3aa: CASSDMSNYGYTF
CDR3nt: TGTGCCAGTAGCGACATGTCAAACTATGGCTACACCTTC

v_gene: TRBV6-1
d_gene: TRBD2
abundance: .
j_gene: TRBJ2-1
CDR3aa: CASSEETSGGTRFF
CDR3nt: TGTGCCAGCAGTGAAGAAACTAGCGGGGGTACCAGGTTCTTC

v_gene: TRBV5-5
d_gene: .
abundance: .
j_gene: TRBJ2-7
CDR3aa: CASSLPGSSYEQYF
CDR3nt: TGTGCCAGCAGCTTGCCGGGGAGCTCCTACGAGCAGTACTTC

v_gene: TRBV6-6
d_gene: .
abundance: .
j_gene: TRBJ1-2
CDR3aa: CASSPREGYGYTF
CDR3nt: TGTGCCAGCAGTCCCCGTGAGGGCTATGGCTACACCTTC

v_gene: TRBV28
d_gene: .
abundance: .
j_gene: TRBJ1-2
CDR3aa: CASSLRPTRANYGYTF
CDR3nt: TGTGCCAGCAGTTTGCGGCCAACCAGGGCTAACTATGGCTACACCTTC

v_gene: TRBV19
d_gene: TRBD1
abundance: once
j_gene: TRBJ1-5
CDR3aa: CASSPGDRGFQPQHF
CDR3nt: TGTGCCAGTAGCCCGGGGGACAGGGGATTTCAGCCCCAGCATTTT

v_gene: TRBV5-1
d_gene: TRBD1
abundance: .
j_gene: TRBJ2-7
CDR3aa: CASSRDRVNSYEQYF
CDR3nt: TGCGCCAGCAGTAGGGACAGGGTGAACTCCTACGAGCAGTACTTC

v_gene: TRBV28
d_gene: TRBD1
abundance: once
j_gene: TRBJ2-6
CDR3aa: CASIRTGGTGANVLTF
CDR3nt: TGTGCCAGCATACGGACAGGGGGAACGGGGGCCAACGTCCTGACTTTC

v_gene: TRBV7-9
d_gene: .
abundance: .
j_gene: TRBJ2-7
CDR3aa: CASSTGLVEQYF
CDR3nt: TGTGCCAGCAGCACGGGACTTGTGGAGCAGTACTTC

v_gene: TRBV9
d_gene: .
abundance: once
j_gene: TRBJ2-1
CDR3aa: CASSVAPARRQFF
CDR3nt: TGTGCCAGCAGCGTAGCTCCTGCTAGGCGGCAGTTCTTC

v_gene: TRBV6-1
d_gene: TRBD2
abundance: .
j_gene: TRBJ2-3
CDR3aa: CASSEGLAGGVTDTQYF
CDR3nt: TGTGCCAGCAGTGAAGGGCTAGCGGGGGGCGTGACAGATACGCAGTATTTT

v_gene: TRBV13
d_gene: TRBD2
abundance: .
j_gene: TRBJ2-2
CDR3aa: CASSLGLAGSVGELFF
CDR3nt: TGTGCCAGCAGCTTAGGCCTAGCGGGTTCGGTTGGGGAGCTGTTTTTT

v_gene: TRBV11-3
d_gene: .
abundance: few
j_gene: TRBJ2-3
CDR3aa: CASSHARSGLQDTQYF
CDR3nt: TGTGCCAGCAGTCACGCACGGAGCGGGCTACAAGATACGCAGTATTTT

v_gene: TRBV5-1
d_gene: TRBD2
abundance: .
j_gene: TRBJ2-5
CDR3aa: CASSLEASGRGQETQYF
CDR3nt: TGCGCCAGCAGCTTGGAAGCTAGCGGGAGGGGTCAAGAGACCCAGTACTTC

v_gene: TRBV18
d_gene: TRBD2
abundance: .
j_gene: TRBJ2-7
CDR3aa: CASSPGLAGYYEQYF
CDR3nt: TGTGCCAGCTCACCCGGACTAGCGGGTTACTACGAGCAGTACTTC

v_gene: TRBV19
d_gene: .
abundance: .
j_gene: TRBJ1-1
CDR3aa: CASSIGETEAFF
CDR3nt: TGTGCCAGTAGTATAGGAGAGACTGAAGCTTTCTTT

v_gene: TRBV19
d_gene: TRBD1
abundance: .
j_gene: TRBJ1-5
CDR3aa: CASSRQGDQPQHF
CDR3nt: TGTGCCAGTAGTAGGCAGGGGGATCAGCCCCAGCATTTT

v_gene: TRBV7-2
d_gene: .
abundance: .
j_gene: TRBJ2-3
CDR3aa: CASSPDPASTDTQYF
CDR3nt: TGTGCCAGCAGCCCAGATCCTGCTAGCACAGATACGCAGTATTTT

v_gene: TRBV11-1
d_gene: .
abundance: .
j_gene: TRBJ2-6
CDR3aa: CASSLGPGSGANVLTF
CDR3nt: TGTGCCAGCAGCTTAGGGCCGGGATCTGGGGCCAACGTCCTGACTTTC

v_gene: TRBV5-1
d_gene: TRBD1
abundance: .
j_gene: TRBJ2-5
CDR3aa: CASSSGTAYQETQYF
CDR3nt: TGCGCCAGCAGCTCCGGGACAGCGTACCAAGAGACCCAGTACTTC

v_gene: TRBV19
d_gene: TRBD2
abundance: .
j_gene: TRBJ2-3
CDR3aa: CASSIASGSDTQYF
CDR3nt: TGTGCCAGTAGTATCGCTAGCGGGAGTGATACGCAGTATTTT

v_gene: TRBV5-6
d_gene: TRBD1
abundance: .
j_gene: TRBJ1-2
CDR3aa: CASSLGVGTGYGYTF
CDR3nt: TGTGCCAGCAGCTTGGGGGTTGGGACAGGGTATGGCTACACCTTC

v_gene: TRBV13
d_gene: .
abundance: .
j_gene: TRBJ2-1
CDR3aa: CASSAPGGSSYNEQFF
CDR3nt: TGTGCCAGCAGCGCTCCAGGAGGGAGCTCCTACAATGAGCAGTTCTTC

v_gene: TRBV15
d_gene: .
abundance: .
j_gene: TRBJ2-5
CDR3aa: CATSRDFAARQETQYF
CDR3nt: TGTGCCACCAGCAGAGATTTTGCGGCCCGCCAAGAGACCCAGTACTTC

v_gene: TRBV13
d_gene: TRBD2
abundance: .
j_gene: TRBJ2-2
CDR3aa: CASSYRPGGMNTGELFF
CDR3nt: TGTGCCAGCAGCTACCGTCCGGGAGGGATGAACACCGGGGAGCTGTTTTTT

v_gene: TRBV18
d_gene: .
abundance: .
j_gene: TRBJ2-7
CDR3aa: CASSPEEQGQQYF
CDR3nt: TGTGCCAGCTCACCAGAGGAGCAGGGCCAGCAGTACTTC

v_gene: TRBV27
d_gene: TRBD1
abundance: .
j_gene: TRBJ2-7
CDR3aa: CASRPSVGQGAREQYF
CDR3nt: TGTGCCAGCAGACCTTCTGTCGGACAGGGGGCGCGGGAGCAGTACTTC

v_gene: TRBV7-2
d_gene: TRBD2
abundance: .
j_gene: TRBJ2-7
CDR3aa: CASSLTGLAGEQYF
CDR3nt: TGTGCCAGCAGCTTGACGGGACTAGCGGGCGAGCAGTACTTC

v_gene: TRBV11-3
d_gene: TRBD2
abundance: few
j_gene: TRBJ2-5
CDR3aa: CASRKREGWETQYF
CDR3nt: TGTGCCAGCAGAAAGCGGGAGGGCTGGGAGACCCAGTACTTC

v_gene: TRBV20-1
d_gene: TRBD2
abundance: .
j_gene: TRBJ2-3
CDR3aa: CSSRGADTQYF
CDR3nt: TGCAGTTCACGGGGGGCAGATACGCAGTATTTT

v_gene: TRBV5-6
d_gene: .
abundance: .
j_gene: TRBJ2-7
CDR3aa: CASSFESSSYEQYF
CDR3nt: TGTGCCAGCAGCTTCGAGTCGAGCTCCTACGAGCAGTACTTC